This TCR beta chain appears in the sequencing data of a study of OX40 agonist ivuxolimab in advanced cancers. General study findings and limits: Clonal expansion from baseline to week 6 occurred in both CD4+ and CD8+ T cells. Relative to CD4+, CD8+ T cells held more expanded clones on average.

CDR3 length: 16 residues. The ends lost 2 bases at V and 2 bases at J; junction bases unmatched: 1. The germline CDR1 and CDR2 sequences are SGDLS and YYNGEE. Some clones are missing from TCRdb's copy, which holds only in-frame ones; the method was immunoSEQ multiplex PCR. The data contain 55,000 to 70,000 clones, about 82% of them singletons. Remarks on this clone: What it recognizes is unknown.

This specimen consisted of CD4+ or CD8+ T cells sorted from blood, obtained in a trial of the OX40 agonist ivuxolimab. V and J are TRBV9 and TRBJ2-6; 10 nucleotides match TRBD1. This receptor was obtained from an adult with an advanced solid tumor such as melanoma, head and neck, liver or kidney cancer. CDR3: CASSVTGGTGANVLTF. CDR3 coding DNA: TGTGCCAGCAGCGTGACAGGGGGCACTGGGGCCAACGTCCTGACTTTC.